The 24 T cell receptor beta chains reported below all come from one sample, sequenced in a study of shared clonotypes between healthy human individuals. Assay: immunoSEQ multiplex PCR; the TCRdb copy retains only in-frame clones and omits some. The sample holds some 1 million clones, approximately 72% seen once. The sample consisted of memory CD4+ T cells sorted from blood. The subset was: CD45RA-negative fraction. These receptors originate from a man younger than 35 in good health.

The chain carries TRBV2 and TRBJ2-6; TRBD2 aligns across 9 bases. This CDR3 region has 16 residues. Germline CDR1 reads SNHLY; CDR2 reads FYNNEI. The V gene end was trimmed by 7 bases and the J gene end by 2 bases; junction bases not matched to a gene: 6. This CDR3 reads CASTRGGATGANVLTF. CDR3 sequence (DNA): TGTGCCAGCACGCGGGGGGGCGCAACTGGGGCCAACGTCCTGACTTTC.

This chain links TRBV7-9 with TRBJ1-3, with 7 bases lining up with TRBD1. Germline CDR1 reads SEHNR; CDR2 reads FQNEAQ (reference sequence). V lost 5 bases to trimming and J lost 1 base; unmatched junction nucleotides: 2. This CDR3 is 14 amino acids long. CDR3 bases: TGTGCCAGCAGCGCGACAGGGTCTGGAAACACCATATATTTT. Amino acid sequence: CASSATGSGNTIYF.

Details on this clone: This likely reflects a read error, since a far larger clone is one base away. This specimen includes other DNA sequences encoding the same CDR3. CDR3: CASSLNTDTQYF. The DNA of the CDR3 is TGCGCCAGCAGCTTGAACACAGATACGCAGTATTTT. This sequence joins TRBV5-1 and TRBJ2-3; no firm D call. The V gene's germline CDR1 is SGHRS and CDR2 YFSETQ. The CDR3 length is 12 residues. The V end lost 1 base, the J end lost 2 bases, and 2 bases lay between the germline ends.

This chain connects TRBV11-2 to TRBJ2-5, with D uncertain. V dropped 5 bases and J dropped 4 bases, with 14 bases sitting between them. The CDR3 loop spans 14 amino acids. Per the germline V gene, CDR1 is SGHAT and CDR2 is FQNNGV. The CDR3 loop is CASSPGSITETQYF. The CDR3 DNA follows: TGTGCCAGCAGCCCCGGAAGCATCACAGAGACCCAGTACTTC.

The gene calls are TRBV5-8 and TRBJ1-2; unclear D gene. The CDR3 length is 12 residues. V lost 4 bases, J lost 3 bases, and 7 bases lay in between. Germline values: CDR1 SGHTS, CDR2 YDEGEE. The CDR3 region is CASSKRDYGYTF. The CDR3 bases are TGTGCCAGCAGCAAGAGGGACTATGGCTACACCTTC.

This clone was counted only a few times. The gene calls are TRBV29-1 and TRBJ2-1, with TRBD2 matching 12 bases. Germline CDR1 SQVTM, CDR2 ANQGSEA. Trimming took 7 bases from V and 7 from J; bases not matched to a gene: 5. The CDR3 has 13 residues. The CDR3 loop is CSASTSGSNEQFF. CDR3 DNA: TGCAGCGCCTCGACTAGCGGGAGTAATGAGCAGTTCTTC.

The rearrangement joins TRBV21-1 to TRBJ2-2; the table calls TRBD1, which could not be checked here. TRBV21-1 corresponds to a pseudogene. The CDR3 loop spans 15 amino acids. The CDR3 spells CASTPGASNTGELFF. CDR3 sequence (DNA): TGTGCCAGCACCCCAGGGGCCTCGAACACCGGGGAGCTGTTTTTT.

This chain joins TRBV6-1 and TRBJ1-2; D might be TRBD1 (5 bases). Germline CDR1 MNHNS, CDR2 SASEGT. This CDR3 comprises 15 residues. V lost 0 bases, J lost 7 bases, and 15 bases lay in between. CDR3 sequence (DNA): TGTGCCAGCAGTGAAGCGTCCGGGGCTTGGAGTGGCTACACCTTC. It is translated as CASSEASGAWSGYTF.

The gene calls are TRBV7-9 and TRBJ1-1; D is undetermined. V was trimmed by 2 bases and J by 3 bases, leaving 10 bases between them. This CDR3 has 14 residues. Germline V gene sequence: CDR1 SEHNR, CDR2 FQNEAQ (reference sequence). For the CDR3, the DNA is TGTGCCAGCAGCTTACTCCGTGCAGACACTGAAGCTTTCTTT. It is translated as CASSLLRADTEAFF.

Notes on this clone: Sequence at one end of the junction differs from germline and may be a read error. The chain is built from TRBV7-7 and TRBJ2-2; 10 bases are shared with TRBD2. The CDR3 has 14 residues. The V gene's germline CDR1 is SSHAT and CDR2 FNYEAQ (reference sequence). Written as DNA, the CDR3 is TGTGCTAGCAGCCCTAGCGGGGGAGTCGGGGAGCTGTTTTTT. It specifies CASSPSGGVGELFF.

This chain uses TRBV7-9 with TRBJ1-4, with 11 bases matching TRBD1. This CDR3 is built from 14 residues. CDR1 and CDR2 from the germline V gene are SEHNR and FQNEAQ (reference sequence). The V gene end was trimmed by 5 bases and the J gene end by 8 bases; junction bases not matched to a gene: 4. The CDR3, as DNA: TGTGCCAGCAGCCCCGGGACAGGGGGGGAAAAACTGTTTTTT. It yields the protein CASSPGTGGEKLFF.

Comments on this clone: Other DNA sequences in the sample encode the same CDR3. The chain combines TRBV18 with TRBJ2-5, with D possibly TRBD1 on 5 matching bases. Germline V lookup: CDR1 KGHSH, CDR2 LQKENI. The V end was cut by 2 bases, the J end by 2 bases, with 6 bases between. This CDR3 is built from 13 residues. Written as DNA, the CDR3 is TGTGCCAGCTCACCAGACAGACAAGAGACCCAGTACTTC. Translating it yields CASSPDRQETQYF.

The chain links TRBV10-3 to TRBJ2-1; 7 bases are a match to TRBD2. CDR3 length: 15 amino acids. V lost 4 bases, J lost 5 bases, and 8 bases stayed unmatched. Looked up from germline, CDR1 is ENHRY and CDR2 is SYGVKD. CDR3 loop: CAISGGASGNNEQFF. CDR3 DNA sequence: TGTGCCATCAGTGGAGGGGCTAGCGGAAACAATGAGCAGTTCTTC.

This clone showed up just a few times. CDR3 nucleotide sequence: TGTGCCTGGAGTGTATTATGGGGTGAAGCTTTCTTT. It translates to CAWSVLWGEAFF. J is TRBJ1-1 and V is TRBV30; D not certain. CDR3 size: 12 residues. V lost 0 bases and J lost 7, with 9 bases in between. CDR1 and CDR2 from the germline V gene are GTSNPN and SVGIG (reference sequence).

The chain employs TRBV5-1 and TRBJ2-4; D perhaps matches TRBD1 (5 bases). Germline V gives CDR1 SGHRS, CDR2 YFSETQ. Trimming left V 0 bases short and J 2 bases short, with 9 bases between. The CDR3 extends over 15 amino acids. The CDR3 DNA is TGCGCCAGCAGCTTGGCATCAGGGACCAAAAACATTCAGTACTTC. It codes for CASSLASGTKNIQYF. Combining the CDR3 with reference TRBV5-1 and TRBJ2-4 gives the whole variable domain KAGVTQTPRYLIKTRGQQVTLSCSPISGHRSVSWYQQTPGQGLQFLFEYFSETQRNKGNFPGRFSGRQFSNSRSEMNVSTLELGDSALYLCASSLASGTKNIQYFGAGTRLSVL.

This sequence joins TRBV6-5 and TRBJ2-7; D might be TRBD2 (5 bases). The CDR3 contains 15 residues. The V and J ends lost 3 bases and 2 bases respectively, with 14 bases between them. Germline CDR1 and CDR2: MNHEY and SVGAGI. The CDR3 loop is CASSYGLRAPYEQYF. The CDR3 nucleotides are TGTGCCAGCAGTTATGGGCTGCGGGCTCCCTACGAGCAGTACTTC.

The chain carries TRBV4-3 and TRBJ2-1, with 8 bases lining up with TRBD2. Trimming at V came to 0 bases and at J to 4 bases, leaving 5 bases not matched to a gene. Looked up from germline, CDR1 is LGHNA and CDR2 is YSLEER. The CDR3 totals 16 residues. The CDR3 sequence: CASSQDFSGSYNEQFF. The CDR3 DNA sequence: TGCGCCAGCAGCCAAGATTTCAGCGGGAGTTACAATGAGCAGTTCTTC.

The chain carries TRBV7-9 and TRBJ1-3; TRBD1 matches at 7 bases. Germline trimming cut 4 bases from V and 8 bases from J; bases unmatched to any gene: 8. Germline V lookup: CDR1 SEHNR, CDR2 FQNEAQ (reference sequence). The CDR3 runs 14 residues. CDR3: CASSSYRGTDTIYF. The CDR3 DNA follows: TGTGCCAGCAGCTCTTACAGGGGTACAGACACCATATATTTT.

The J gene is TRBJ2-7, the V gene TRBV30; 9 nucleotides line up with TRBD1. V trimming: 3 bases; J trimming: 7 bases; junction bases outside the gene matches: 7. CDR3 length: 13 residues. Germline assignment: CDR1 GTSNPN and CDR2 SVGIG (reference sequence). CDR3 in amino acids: CAWSRQGGTEQYF. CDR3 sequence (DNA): TGTGCCTGGAGCCGACAGGGGGGAACGGAGCAGTACTTC.

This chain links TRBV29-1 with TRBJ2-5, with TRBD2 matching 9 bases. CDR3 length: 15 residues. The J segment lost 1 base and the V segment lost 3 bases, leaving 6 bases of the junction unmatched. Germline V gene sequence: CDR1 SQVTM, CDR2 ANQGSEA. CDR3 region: CSVDGLAGVQETQYF. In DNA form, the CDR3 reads TGCAGCGTTGACGGTTTAGCGGGGGTCCAAGAGACCCAGTACTTC.

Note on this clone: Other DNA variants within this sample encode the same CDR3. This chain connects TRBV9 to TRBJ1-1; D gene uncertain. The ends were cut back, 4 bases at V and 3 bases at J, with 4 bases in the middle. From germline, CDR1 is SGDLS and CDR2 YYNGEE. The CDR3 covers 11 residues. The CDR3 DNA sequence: TGTGCCAGCAGCCGGGACACTGAAGCTTTCTTT. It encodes CASSRDTEAFF. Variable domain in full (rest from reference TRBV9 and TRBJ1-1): DSGVTQTPKHLITATGQRVTLRCSPRSGDLSVYWYQQSLDQGLQFLIQYYNGEERAKGNILERFSAQQFPDLHSELNLSSLELGDSALYFCASSRDTEAFFGQGTRLTVV.

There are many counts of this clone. CDR3 loop: CASSLPRNLGGTDTQYF. The CDR3 DNA sequence: TGCGCCAGCAGCCTCCCCCGGAACCTGGGGGGCACAGATACGCAGTATTTT. The rearrangement links TRBV4-1 to TRBJ2-3; tentatively, D is TRBD1 or TRBD2 (5 bases each). The CDR3 consists of 17 residues. Between the trimmed V and J ends, which lost 4 bases and 1 base, there was a span of 18 bases. The germline V gene has CDR1 MGHRA and CDR2 YSYEKL.

CDR3 coding DNA: TGTGCCAGCAGCGTATCTCCCCGTGCTAGCACAGATACGCAGTATTTT. Its protein product is CASSVSPRASTDTQYF. V is TRBV9 and J is TRBJ2-3; no firm D call. The CDR3 length is 16 residues. In germline, CDR1 is SGDLS, CDR2 YYNGEE. V lost 1 base to trimming and J lost 0 bases, with 12 bases between them.

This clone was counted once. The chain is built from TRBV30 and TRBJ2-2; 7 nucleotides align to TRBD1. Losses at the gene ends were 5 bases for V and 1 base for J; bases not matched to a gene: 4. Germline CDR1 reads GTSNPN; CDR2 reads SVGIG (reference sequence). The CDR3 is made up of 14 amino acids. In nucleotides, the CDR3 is TGTGCCTGGTTGGGACAGAAGAACACCGGGGAGCTGTTTTTT. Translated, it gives CAWLGQKNTGELFF.